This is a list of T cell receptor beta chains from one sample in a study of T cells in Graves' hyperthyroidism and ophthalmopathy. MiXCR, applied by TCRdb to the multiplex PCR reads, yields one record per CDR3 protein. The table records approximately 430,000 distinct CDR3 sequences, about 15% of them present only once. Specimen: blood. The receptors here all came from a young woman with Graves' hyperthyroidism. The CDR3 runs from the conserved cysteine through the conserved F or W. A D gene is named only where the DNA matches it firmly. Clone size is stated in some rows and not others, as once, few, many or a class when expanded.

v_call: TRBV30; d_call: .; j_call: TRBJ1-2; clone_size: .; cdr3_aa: CAWSVLLAQGGYTF; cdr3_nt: TGTGCCTGGAGTGTACTATTAGCACAGGGTGGCTACACCTTC
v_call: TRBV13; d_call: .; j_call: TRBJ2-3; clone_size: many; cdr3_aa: CASSLRRDTQYF; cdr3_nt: TGTGCCAGCAGCTTACGGAGAGATACGCAGTATTTT
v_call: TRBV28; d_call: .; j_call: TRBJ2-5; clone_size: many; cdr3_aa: CASSFGPGRETQYF; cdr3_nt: TGTGCCAGCAGTTTTGGGCCCGGTCGGGAGACCCAGTACTTC
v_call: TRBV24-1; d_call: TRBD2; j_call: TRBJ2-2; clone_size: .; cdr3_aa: CATSQGGRDTGELFF; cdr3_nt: TGTGCCACCAGCCAGGGAGGGAGGGACACCGGGGAGCTGTTTTTT
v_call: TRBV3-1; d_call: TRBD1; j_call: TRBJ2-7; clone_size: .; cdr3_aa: CASSQGGTGGGEQYF; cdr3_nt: TGTGCCAGCAGCCAAGGGGGGACAGGGGGAGGCGAGCAGTACTTC
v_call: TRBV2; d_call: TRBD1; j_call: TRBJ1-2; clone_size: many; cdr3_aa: CASSEEGAVSNYGYTF; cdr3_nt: TGTGCCAGCAGTGAGGAGGGGGCGGTCTCTAACTATGGCTACACCTTC
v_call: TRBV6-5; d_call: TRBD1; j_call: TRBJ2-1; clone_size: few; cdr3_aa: CASSYSRGQGERGPYNEQFF; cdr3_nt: TGTGCCAGCAGTTACTCACGGGGACAGGGGGAGCGGGGGCCATACAATGAGCAGTTCTTC
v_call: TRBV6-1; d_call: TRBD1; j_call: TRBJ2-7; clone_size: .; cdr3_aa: CASSAGAGGYEQYF; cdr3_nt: TGTGCCAGCAGCGCCGGGGCAGGGGGATACGAGCAGTACTTC
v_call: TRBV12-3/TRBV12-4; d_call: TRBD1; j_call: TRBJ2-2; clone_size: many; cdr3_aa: CASSFGQGTGELFF; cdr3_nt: TGTGCCAGCAGTTTCGGACAGGGGACCGGGGAGCTGTTTTTT
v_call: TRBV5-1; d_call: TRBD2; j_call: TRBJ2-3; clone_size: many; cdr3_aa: CASSPPSSGGSDTQYF; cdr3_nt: TGCGCCAGCAGCCCTCCGTCTAGCGGGGGGTCAGATACGCAGTATTTT
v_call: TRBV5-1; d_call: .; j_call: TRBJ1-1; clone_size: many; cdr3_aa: CASSLEQNTEAFF; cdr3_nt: TGCGCCAGCAGCTTGGAACAGAACACTGAAGCTTTCTTT
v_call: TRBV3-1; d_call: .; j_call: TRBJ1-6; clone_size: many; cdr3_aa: CASSQGGHSPLHF; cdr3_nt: TGTGCCAGCAGCCAAGGGGGACACTCACCCCTCCACTTT
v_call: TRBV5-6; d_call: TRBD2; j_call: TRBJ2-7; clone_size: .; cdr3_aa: CASSSGTSVYEQYF; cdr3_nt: TGTGCCAGCAGCTCCGGGACTAGCGTCTACGAGCAGTACTTC
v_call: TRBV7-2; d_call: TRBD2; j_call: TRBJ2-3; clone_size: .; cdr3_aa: CASSPRLAGVADTQYF; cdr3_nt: TGTGCCAGCAGCCCTCGACTAGCGGGAGTGGCAGATACGCAGTATTTT
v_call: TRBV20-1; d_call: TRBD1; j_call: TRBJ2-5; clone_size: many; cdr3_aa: CSARRTGQGAGETQYF; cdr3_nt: TGCAGTGCTAGACGCACGGGACAGGGGGCAGGGGAGACCCAGTACTTC
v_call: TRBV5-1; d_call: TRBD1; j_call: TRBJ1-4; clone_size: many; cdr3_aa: CASGTGDNEKLFF; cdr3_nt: TGCGCCAGCGGGACAGGAGATAATGAAAAACTGTTTTTT
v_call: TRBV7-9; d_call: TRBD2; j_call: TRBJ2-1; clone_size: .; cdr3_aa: CASGLPLGLAGSSYNEQFF; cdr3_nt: TGTGCCAGCGGCTTACCCCTGGGACTAGCGGGGTCCTCCTACAATGAGCAGTTCTTC
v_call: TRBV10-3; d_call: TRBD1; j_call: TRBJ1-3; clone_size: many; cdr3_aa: CAISVTGVAGNTIYF; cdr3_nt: TGTGCCATCAGCGTAACAGGGGTAGCAGGAAACACCATATATTTT
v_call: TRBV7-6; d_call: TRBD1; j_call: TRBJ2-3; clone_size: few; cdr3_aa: CASSGEDRVADTQYF; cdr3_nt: TGTGCCAGCAGCGGAGAGGACAGGGTTGCAGATACGCAGTATTTT
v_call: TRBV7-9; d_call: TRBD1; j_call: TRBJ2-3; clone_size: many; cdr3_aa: CASSPGTGITDTQYF; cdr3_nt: TGTGCCAGCAGTCCTGGGACAGGGATCACAGATACGCAGTATTTT
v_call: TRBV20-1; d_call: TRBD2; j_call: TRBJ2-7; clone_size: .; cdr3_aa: CSADRGLAAYEQYF; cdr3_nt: TGCAGTGCTGACCGGGGACTAGCTGCGTACGAGCAGTACTTC
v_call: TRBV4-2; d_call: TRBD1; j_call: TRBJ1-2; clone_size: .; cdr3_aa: CASSPADRGRSGYTF; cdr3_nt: TGTGCCAGCAGCCCGGCGGACAGGGGGCGGAGTGGCTACACCTTC
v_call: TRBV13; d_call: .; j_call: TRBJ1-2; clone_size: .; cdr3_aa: CASSPVRTSNYGYTF; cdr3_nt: TGTGCCAGCAGCCCCGTCCGGACCTCTAACTATGGCTACACCTTC
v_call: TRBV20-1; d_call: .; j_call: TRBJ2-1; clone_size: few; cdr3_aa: CSARDDYRPSYNEQFF; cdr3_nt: TGCAGTGCTAGAGATGATTATAGGCCTTCCTACAATGAGCAGTTCTTC
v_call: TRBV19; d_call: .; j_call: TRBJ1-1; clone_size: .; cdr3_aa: CASSRGEGGFGAFF; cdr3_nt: TGTGCCAGTAGTAGGGGAGAGGGGGGATTTGGGGCTTTCTTT
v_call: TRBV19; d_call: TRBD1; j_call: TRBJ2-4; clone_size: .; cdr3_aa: CASSADRAKNIQYF; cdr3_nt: TGTGCCAGTAGTGCCGACAGGGCTAAAAACATTCAGTACTTC
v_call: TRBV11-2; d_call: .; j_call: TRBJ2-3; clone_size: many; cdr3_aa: CASSLGPNTDTQYF; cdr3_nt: TGTGCCAGCAGCTTAGGCCCCAACACAGATACGCAGTATTTT